Detailed here is one T cell receptor (beta chain). Its antigen is unidentified. Every donor was a healthy Caucasian. This sample is drawn from a study of identical twins. With template switching, a universal primer site was added, and the cDNA carried unique molecular identifiers. TCRdb re-called the 5' RACE reads with MiXCR, one entry per CDR3 protein. This table has about 210,000 distinct CDR3 sequences, roughly 9.4% appearing once. V gave up 6 bases and J gave up 4 bases; unmatched junction bases: 5. The germline gives CDR1 ENHRY, CDR2 SYGVKD. The CDR3 runs 16 residues. Regarding the study as a whole: It was cross-sectional statistical analysis, not following the same donors, that the conclusions relied on.

Sequenced: memory (CD45RO+) T cells sorted from blood. The V and J genes are TRBV10-3 and TRBJ2-1, with 14 bases identical to TRBD2. The receptor comes from a woman between 18 and 30 years old in good health. Written as DNA, the CDR3 is TGTGCCATCAGCGGGACTAGCGGGAGAGATTACAATGAGCAGTTCTTC. Translating gives CAISGTSGRDYNEQFF.